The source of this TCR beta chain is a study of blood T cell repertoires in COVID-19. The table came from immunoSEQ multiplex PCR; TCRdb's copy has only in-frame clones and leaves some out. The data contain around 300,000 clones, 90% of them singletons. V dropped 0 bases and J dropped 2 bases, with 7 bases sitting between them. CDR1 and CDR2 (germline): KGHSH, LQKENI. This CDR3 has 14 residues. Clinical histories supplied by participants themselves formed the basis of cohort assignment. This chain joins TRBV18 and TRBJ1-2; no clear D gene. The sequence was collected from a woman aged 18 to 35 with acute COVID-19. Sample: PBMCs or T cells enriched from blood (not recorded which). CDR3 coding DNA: TGTGCCAGCTCACCACCTTCGCGGAACTATGGCTACACCTTC. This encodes CASSPPSRNYGYTF.